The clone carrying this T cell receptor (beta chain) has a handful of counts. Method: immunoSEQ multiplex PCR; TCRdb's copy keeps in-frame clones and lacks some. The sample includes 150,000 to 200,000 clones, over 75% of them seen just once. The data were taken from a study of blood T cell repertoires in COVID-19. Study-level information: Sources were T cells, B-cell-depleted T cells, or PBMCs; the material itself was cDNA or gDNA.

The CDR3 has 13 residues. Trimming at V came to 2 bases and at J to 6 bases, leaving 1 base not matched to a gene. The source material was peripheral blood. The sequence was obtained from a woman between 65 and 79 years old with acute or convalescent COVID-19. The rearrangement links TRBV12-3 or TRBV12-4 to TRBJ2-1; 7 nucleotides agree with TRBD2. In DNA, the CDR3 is TGTGCCAGCAGTTTATGGGAGGGCAATGAGCAGTTCTTC. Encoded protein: CASSLWEGNEQFF.